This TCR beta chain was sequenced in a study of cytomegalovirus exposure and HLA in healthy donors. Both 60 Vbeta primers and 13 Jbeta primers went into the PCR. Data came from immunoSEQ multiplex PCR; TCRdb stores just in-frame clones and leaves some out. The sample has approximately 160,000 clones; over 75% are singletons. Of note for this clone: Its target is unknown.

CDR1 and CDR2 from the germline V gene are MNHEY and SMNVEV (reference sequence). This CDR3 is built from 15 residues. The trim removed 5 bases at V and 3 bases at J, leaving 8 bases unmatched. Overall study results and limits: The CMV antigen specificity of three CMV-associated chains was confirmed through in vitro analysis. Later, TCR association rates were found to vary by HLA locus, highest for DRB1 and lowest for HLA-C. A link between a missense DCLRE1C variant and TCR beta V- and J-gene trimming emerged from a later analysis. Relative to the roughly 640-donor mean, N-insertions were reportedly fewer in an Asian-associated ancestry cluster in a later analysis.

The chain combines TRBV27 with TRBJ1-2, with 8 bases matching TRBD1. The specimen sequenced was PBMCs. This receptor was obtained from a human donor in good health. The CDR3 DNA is TGTGCCAGCAGTAAAGCAGGGGGCTTGGACTATGGCTACACCTTC. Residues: CASSKAGGLDYGYTF.